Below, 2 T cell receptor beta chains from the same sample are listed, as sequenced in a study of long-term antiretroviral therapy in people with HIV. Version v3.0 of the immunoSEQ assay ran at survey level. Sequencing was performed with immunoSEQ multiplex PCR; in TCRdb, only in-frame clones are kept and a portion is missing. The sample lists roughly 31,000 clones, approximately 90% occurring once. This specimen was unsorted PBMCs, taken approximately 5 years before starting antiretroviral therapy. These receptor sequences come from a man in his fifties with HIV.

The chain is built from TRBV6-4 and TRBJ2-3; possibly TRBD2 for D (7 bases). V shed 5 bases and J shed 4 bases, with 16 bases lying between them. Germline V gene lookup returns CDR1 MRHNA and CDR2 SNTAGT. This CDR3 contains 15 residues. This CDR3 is CASSSFPGGPDTQYF. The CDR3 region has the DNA TGTGCCAGCAGTTCATTTCCGGGGGGCCCAGATACGCAGTATTTT.

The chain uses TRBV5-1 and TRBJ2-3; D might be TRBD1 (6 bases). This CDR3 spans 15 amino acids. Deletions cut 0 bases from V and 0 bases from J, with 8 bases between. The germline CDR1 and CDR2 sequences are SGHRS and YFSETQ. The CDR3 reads CASSLAGQSTDTQYF. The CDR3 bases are TGCGCCAGCAGCTTGGCAGGACAGAGCACAGATACGCAGTATTTT.